Sequencing of this TCR beta chain was carried out in a study of T cells in Graves' hyperthyroidism and ophthalmopathy. Study results and limitations: Within blood appeared most thyroid clonotypes that had expanded above 0.001. A model of 13 V-J pairs discriminated ophthalmopathy from stable hyperthyroidism.

V lost 5 bases to trimming and J lost 0 bases; unmatched junction nucleotides: 5. The length of the CDR3 is 16 residues. From germline, CDR1 is SEHNR and CDR2 FQNEAQ (reference sequence). This clonotype was recorded at least ten times. Antigen: not known. Diagnosis relied on clinical symptoms, serum thyroxine and TRAb, thyroid ultrasound and orbital computed tomography. It was RNA transcripts that yielded the amplified TCR beta CDR3 regions. Using the HTBI primer set, a first-round RT-PCR was run on the TCR CDR3. TCRdb re-called the multiplex PCR reads through MiXCR, storing one row per CDR3 protein. The table includes 650,000 to 850,000 distinct CDR3 sequences, roughly a sixth detected once.

The receptor was derived from a woman aged 45-59 years with Graves' hyperthyroidism that later progressed to Graves' ophthalmopathy. Sequencing was done on a sample of blood. This chain joins TRBV7-9 and TRBJ2-5; TRBD2 matches at 11 bases. CDR3 residues: CASSVWTSGYQETQYF. The CDR3 DNA follows: TGTGCCAGCAGCGTGTGGACTAGCGGGTACCAAGAGACCCAGTACTTC.